This T cell receptor beta chain originates from a study of cytomegalovirus exposure and HLA in healthy donors. Study context: One earlier analysis, a look at 180 million or so T cells, found roughly 110 million unique TCR beta sequences.

In the PCR, 60 Vbeta and 13 Jbeta primers were used. Produced via immunoSEQ multiplex PCR; TCRdb's table is partial and in-frame only. The sample comprises some 120,000 clones, about 16% of which are singletons, and 1.5% to 2% rests with the top ten. V shed 8 bases and J shed 0 bases, with 14 bases lying between them. In germline, CDR1 is SQVTM, CDR2 ANQGSEA. CDR3 length: 13 amino acids. The sequencing input was PBMCs. This TCR was recovered from a woman under 30 in good health and CMV-seronegative. This chain connects TRBV29-1 to TRBJ2-7; a weak D match, TRBD2 (7 bases). The CDR3 reads CSIRGGGSYEQYF. The CDR3 DNA sequence: TGCAGCATTAGGGGGGGAGGCTCCTACGAGCAGTACTTC.